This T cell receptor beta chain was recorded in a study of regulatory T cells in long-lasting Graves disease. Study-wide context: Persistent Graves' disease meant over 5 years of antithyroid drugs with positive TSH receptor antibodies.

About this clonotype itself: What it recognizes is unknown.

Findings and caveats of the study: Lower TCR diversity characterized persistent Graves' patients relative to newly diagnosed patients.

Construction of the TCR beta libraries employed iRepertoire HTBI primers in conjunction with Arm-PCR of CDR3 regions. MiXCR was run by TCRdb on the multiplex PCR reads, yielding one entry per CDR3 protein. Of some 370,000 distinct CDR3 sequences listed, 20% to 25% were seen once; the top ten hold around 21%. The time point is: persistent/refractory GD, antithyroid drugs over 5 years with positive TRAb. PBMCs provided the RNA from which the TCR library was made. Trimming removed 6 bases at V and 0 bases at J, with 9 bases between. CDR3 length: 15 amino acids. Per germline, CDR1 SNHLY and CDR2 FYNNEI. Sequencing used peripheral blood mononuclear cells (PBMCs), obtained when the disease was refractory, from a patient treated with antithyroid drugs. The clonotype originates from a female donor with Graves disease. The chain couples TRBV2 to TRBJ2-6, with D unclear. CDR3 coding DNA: TGTGCCAGCAGGAATCAGGACTCTGGGGCCAACGTCCTGACTTTC. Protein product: CASRNQDSGANVLTF.